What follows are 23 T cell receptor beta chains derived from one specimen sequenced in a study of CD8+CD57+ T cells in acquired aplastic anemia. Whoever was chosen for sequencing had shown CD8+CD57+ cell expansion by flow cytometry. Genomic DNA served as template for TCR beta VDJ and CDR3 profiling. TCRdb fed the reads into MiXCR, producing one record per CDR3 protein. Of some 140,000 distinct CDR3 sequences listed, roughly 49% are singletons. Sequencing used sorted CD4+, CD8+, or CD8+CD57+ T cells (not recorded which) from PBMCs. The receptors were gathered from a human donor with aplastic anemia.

The CDR3: CATRLTSGEQFF. The CDR3 DNA sequence: TGTGCCACCAGATTGACTAGCGGTGAGCAGTTCTTC. The rearrangement uses TRBV24-1 and TRBJ2-1, with 9 nucleotides matching TRBD2. V lost 7 bases, J lost 9 bases, and 3 bases stayed unmatched. In germline, CDR1 is KGHDR, CDR2 SFDVKD. The CDR3 runs 12 residues.

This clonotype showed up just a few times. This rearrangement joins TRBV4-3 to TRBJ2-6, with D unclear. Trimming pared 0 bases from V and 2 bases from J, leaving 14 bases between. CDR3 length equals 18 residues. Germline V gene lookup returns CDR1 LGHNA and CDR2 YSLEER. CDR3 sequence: CASSQESRSSTGANVLTF. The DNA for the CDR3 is TGCGCCAGCAGCCAAGAATCTAGATCGAGCACTGGGGCCAACGTCCTGACTTTC.

The CDR3 spells CSARDLGNNNQPQHF. Here the CDR3 DNA reads TGCAGTGCTAGAGATCTGGGGAACAACAATCAGCCCCAGCATTTT. This chain joins TRBV20-1 and TRBJ1-5; D not certain. Per germline, CDR1 DFQATT and CDR2 SNEGSKA (reference sequence). The CDR3 covers 15 residues. V dropped 0 bases and J dropped 3 bases, with 12 bases sitting between them.

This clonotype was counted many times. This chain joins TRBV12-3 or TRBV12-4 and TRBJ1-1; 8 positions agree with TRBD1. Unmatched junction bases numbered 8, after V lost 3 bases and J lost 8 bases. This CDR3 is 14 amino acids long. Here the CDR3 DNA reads TGTGCCAGCAGTTTTGCCGGGACAGGAAACGAAGCTTTCTTT. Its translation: CASSFAGTGNEAFF.

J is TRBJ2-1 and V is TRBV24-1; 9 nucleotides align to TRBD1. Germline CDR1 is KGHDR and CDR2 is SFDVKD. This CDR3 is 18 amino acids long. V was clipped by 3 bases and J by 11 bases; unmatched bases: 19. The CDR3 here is CATSDPTSPGQGRGKQFF. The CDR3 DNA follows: TGTGCCACCAGTGATCCTACCTCTCCGGGACAGGGTAGAGGGAAGCAGTTCTTC.

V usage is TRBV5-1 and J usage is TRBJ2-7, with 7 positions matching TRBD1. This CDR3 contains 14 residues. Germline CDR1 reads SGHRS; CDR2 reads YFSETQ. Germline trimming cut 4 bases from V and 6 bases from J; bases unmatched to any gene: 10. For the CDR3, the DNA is TGCGCCAGCAGCGGTGGGACAGCAGAAGGCGAGCAGTACTTC. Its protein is CASSGGTAEGEQYF. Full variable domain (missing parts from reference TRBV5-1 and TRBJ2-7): KAGVTQTPRYLIKTRGQQVTLSCSPISGHRSVSWYQQTPGQGLQFLFEYFSETQRNKGNFPGRFSGRQFSNSRSEMNVSTLELGDSALYLCASSGGTAEGEQYFGPGTRLTVT.

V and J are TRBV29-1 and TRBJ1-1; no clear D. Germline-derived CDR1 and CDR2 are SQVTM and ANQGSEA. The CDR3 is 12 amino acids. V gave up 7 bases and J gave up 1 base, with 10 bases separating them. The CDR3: CSGYTKNTEAFF. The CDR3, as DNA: TGCAGCGGGTACACGAAGAACACTGAAGCTTTCTTT.

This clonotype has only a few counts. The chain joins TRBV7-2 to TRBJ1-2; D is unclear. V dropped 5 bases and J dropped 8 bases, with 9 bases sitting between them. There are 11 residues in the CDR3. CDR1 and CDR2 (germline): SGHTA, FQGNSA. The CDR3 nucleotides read TGTGCCAGCAGCATGTTGGGGGGCTACACCTTC. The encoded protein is CASSMLGGYTF.

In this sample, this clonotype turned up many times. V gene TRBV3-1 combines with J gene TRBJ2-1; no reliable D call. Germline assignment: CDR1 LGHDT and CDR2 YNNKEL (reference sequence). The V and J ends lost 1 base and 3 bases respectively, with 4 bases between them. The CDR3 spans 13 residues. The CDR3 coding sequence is TGTGCCAGCAGCCAAGGGGGCTACAATGAGCAGTTCTTC. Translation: CASSQGGYNEQFF.

CDR3 loop: CASSGQGGHEQYF. In DNA form, the CDR3 reads TGTGCCAGCAGTGGACAGGGTGGGCACGAGCAGTACTTC. V is TRBV2 and J is TRBJ2-7; 7 nucleotides line up with TRBD1. This CDR3 has 13 amino acids. Germline V lookup: CDR1 SNHLY, CDR2 FYNNEI. The V segment lost 4 bases and the J segment 5 bases; nucleotides outside the gene matches: 5.

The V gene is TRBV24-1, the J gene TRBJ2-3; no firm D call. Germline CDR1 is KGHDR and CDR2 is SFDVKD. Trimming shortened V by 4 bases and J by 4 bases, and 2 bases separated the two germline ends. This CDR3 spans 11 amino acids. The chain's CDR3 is CATSEADTQYF. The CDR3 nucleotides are TGTGCCACCAGTGAGGCAGATACGCAGTATTTT.

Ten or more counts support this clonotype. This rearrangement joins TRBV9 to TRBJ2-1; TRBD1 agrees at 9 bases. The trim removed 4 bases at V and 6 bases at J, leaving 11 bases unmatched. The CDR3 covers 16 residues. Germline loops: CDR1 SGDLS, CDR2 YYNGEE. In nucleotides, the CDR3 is TGTGCCAGCAGCACCCGCTCGGGACAGGGAAGCAATGAGCAGTTCTTC. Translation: CASSTRSGQGSNEQFF.

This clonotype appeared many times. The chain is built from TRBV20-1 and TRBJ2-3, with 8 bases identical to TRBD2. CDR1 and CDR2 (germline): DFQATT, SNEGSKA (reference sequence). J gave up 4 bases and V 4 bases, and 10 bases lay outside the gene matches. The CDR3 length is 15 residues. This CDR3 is CSATVGSGGPDTQYF. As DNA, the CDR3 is TGCAGTGCTACCGTTGGGTCGGGGGGGCCAGATACGCAGTATTTT.

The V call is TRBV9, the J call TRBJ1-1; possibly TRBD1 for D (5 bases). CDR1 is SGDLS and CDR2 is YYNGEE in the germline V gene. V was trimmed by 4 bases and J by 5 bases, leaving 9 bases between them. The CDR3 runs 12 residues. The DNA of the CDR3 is TGTGCCAGCAGCCAGAGGGGTACTGAAGCTTTCTTT. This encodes CASSQRGTEAFF. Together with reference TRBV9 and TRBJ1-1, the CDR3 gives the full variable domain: DSGVTQTPKHLITATGQRVTLRCSPRSGDLSVYWYQQSLDQGLQFLIQYYNGEERAKGNILERFSAQQFPDLHSELNLSSLELGDSALYFCASSQRGTEAFFGQGTRLTVV.

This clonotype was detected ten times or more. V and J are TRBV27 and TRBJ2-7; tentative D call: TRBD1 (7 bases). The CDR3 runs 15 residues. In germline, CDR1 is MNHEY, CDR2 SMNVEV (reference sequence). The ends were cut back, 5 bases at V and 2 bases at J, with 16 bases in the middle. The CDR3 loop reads CASSPRAGGTYEQYF. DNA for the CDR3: TGTGCCAGCAGTCCGAGGGCAGGGGGGACCTACGAGCAGTACTTC.

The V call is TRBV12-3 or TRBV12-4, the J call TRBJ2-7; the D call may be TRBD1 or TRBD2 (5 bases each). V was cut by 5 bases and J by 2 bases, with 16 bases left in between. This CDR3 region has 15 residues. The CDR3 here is CASSDQYGATYEQYF. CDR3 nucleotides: TGTGCCAGCAGTGATCAATACGGGGCAACCTACGAGCAGTACTTC.

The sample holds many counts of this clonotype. The CDR3 is CASSLPDSMGEKLFF. DNA for the CDR3: TGTGCCAGCAGCCTACCGGACTCCATGGGCGAAAAACTGTTTTTT. V and J are TRBV5-6 and TRBJ1-4; no definite D call. V was trimmed by 4 bases and J by 8 bases, leaving 18 bases between them. The CDR3 covers 15 residues. Germline loops: CDR1 SGHDT, CDR2 YYEEEE. The full variable domain, with the rest looked up from reference TRBV5-6 and TRBJ1-4, is DAGVTQSPTHLIKTRGQQVTLRCSPKSGHDTVSWYQQALGQGPQFIFQYYEEEERQRGNFPDRFSGHQFPNYSSELNVNALLLGDSALYLCASSLPDSMGEKLFFGSGTQLSVL.

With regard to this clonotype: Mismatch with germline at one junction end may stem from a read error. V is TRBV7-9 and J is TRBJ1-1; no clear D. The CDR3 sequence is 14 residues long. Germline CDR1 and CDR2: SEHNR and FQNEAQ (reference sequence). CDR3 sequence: CASSSQGVQTEQFF. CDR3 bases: TGTGCCAGCAGTTCTCAAGGAGTGCAGACCGAACAATTTTTT.

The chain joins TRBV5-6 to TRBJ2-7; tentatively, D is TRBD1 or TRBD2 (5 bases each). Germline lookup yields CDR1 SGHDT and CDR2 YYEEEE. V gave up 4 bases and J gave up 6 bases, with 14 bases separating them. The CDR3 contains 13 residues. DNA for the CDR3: TGTGCCAGCAGCGGGACCAATTTAGGCGAGCAGTACTTC. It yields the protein CASSGTNLGEQYF.

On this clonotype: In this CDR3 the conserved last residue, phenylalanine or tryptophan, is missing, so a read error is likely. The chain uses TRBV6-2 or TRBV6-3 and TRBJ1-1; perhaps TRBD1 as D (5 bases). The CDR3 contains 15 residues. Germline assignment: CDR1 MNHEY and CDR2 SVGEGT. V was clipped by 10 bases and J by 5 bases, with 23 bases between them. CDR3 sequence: CATTWDLLGNTEAFL. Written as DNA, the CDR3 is TGTGCCACAACATGGGACCTCTTAGGGAATACTGAAGCTTTCCTT.

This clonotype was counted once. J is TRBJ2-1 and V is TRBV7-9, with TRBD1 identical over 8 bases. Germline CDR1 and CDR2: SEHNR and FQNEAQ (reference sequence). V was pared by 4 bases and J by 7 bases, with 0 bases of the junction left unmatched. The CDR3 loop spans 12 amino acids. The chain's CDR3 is CASSWTGNEQFF. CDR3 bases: TGTGCCAGCAGCTGGACAGGGAATGAGCAGTTCTTC.

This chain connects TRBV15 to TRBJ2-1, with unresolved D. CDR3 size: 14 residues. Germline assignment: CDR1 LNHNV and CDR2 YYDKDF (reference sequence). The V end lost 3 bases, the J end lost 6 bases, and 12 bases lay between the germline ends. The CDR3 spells CATSSGRASNEQFF. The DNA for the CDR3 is TGTGCCACCAGCAGCGGCCGGGCTTCCAATGAGCAGTTCTTC.

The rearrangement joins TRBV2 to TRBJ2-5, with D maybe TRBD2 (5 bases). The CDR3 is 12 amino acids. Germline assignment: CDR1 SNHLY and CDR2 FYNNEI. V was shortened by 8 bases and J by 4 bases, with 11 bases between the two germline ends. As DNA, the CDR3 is TGTGCCAGCGGCGGGTCCGGAGAGACCCAGTACTTC. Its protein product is CASGGSGETQYF.